Shown below are 15 T cell receptor beta chains from a single sample sequenced in a study of T cells in Graves' hyperthyroidism and ophthalmopathy. Regions amplified from RNA transcripts were the TCR beta CDR3 regions. With the HTBI primer set, the TCR CDR3 went through a first round of RT-PCR. TCRdb re-called the multiplex PCR reads with MiXCR, one entry per CDR3 protein. Of some 440,000 distinct CDR3 sequences listed, more than 15% are singletons. The sequencing input was blood. The receptors originated from a young woman with Graves' hyperthyroidism.

The chain combines TRBV20-1 with TRBJ2-4; no definite D call. The CDR3 contains 13 residues. The V gene lost 2 bases and the J gene lost 2 bases, with 7 bases spanning the gap. Germline V gene lookup returns CDR1 DFQATT and CDR2 SNEGSKA (reference sequence). CDR3 loop: CSARIPTKNIQYF. The CDR3 DNA sequence: TGCAGTGCTAGAATTCCTACCAAAAACATTCAGTACTTC.

This clonotype was found a few times. The chain employs TRBV19 and TRBJ1-2, with unresolved D. The germline gives CDR1 LNHDA, CDR2 SQIVND (reference sequence). The length of the CDR3 is 13 residues. V was trimmed by 7 bases and J by 6 bases, leaving 15 bases between them. The DNA of the CDR3 is TGTGCCAGTACCCCAGGCGGAGTAGATGGCTACACCTTC. It codes for CASTPGGVDGYTF.

This clonotype was picked up many times. The chain employs TRBV7-9 and TRBJ1-1; 8 nucleotides agree with TRBD1. The germline V gene encodes CDR1 SEHNR and CDR2 FQNEAQ (reference sequence). V shed 5 bases, J shed 0 bases, and the junction held 8 bases outside the gene matches. This CDR3 comprises 16 residues. The CDR3 loop reads CASSRARGQLNTEAFF. Written as DNA, the CDR3 is TGTGCCAGCAGCCGTGCCAGGGGGCAGCTGAACACTGAAGCTTTCTTT.

The chain carries TRBV5-6 and TRBJ2-5, with TRBD2 as a possible D gene (6 bases). With 3 bases removed from V and 1 base from J, the gap between germline ends came to 13 bases. This CDR3 has 15 amino acids. Per germline, CDR1 SGHDT and CDR2 YYEEEE. The CDR3 DNA reads TGTGCCAGCAGCTCGATAGAGCGGGCCCAAGAGACCCAGTACTTC. Protein sequence: CASSSIERAQETQYF.

This clonotype was detected only a few times. The V gene is TRBV28, the J gene TRBJ1-5, with no clear D. The V gene's germline CDR1 is MDHEN and CDR2 SYDVKM. Trimming stripped 6 bases from V and 7 bases from J, with 10 bases between. This CDR3 comprises 12 residues. CDR3 region: CASSASRQPQHF. CDR3 sequence (DNA): TGTGCCAGCAGCGCTTCCAGACAGCCCCAGCATTTT.

This chain uses TRBV19 with TRBJ2-3, with D tentatively TRBD2 (6 bases). The CDR3 is 15 amino acids. The V end lost 2 bases, the J end lost 7 bases, and 16 bases lay between the germline ends. CDR1 and CDR2 (germline): LNHDA, SQIVND (reference sequence). The CDR3 DNA reads as TGTGCCAGTAGTATATTAGGCGGGACTCCAAATACGCAGTATTTT. Protein: CASSILGGTPNTQYF.

The genes are TRBV20-1 and TRBJ2-7; 8 bases are shared with TRBD1. The germline V gene has CDR1 DFQATT and CDR2 SNEGSKA (reference sequence). CDR3 length: 13 amino acids. After removal of 6 bases from V and 3 bases from J, the junction contained 7 bases not matched to a gene. As DNA, the CDR3 is TGCAGTGCACGAGACAGGGGTGGCTACGAGCAGTACTTC. Its protein is CSARDRGGYEQYF.

This clonotype was found many times. The CDR3 loop reads CASRTTRGKSTDTQYF. CDR3 sequence (DNA): TGTGCCAGCAGAACCACGCGGGGGAAAAGCACAGATACGCAGTATTTT. The chain recombines TRBV6-1 with TRBJ2-3; TRBD2 matches at 7 bases. With V trimmed by 6 bases and J by 0 bases, 9 bases remained unmatched. The CDR3 is 16 residues long. Germline V gene sequence: CDR1 MNHNS, CDR2 SASEGT.

This chain connects TRBV7-3 to TRBJ2-3; the match to TRBD2 covers 11 bases. This CDR3 is built from 15 residues. With 6 bases clipped from V and 5 bases from J, the junction kept 7 bases outside the gene matches. The germline gives CDR1 SGHTA, CDR2 FQGTGA. The CDR3 nucleotides are TGTGCCAGCAGAATAGCGGGAGGGCCCAGAGATACGCAGTATTTT. Translation gives CASRIAGGPRDTQYF.

The CDR3 loop is CASVQGWTQPQHF. The CDR3 DNA reads as TGTGCCAGCGTCCAAGGATGGACGCAGCCCCAGCATTTT. The chain has TRBV6-1 and TRBJ1-5; D not certain. This CDR3 is built from 13 residues. Germline CDR1 and CDR2: MNHNS and SASEGT. V lost 8 bases and J lost 7, with 15 bases in between.

This clonotype was detected many times. The V and J genes are TRBV7-2 and TRBJ1-2; weak D call: TRBD1 (5 bases). V was pared by 2 bases and J by 0 bases, with 13 bases between. The germline gives CDR1 SGHTA, CDR2 FQGNSA. The CDR3 length is 16 residues. CDR3 sequence: CASSLYSGTTNYGYTF. Written as DNA, the CDR3 is TGTGCCAGCAGCTTATATAGCGGGACGACTAACTATGGCTACACCTTC.

This clonotype was seen ten or more times. V gene TRBV28 combines with J gene TRBJ2-5; D is possibly TRBD2 (5 bases). V lost 3 bases, J lost 1 base, and 18 bases lay in between. The CDR3 is made up of 17 amino acids. Germline V gene sequence: CDR1 MDHEN, CDR2 SYDVKM. The DNA of the CDR3 is TGTGCCAGCAGTTTTCGGGGATACGGGAACTTCCAAGAGACCCAGTACTTC. Translating it yields CASSFRGYGNFQETQYF.

The rearrangement joins TRBV20-1 to TRBJ2-4; D perhaps matches TRBD1 (5 bases). From germline, CDR1 is DFQATT and CDR2 SNEGSKA (reference sequence). Trimming removed 6 bases from V and 3 bases from J, with 15 bases in between. The CDR3 length is 14 residues. In nucleotides, the CDR3 is TGCAGTGCAGGGGTTTCGCTACGCAAAAACATTCAGTACTTC. Protein product: CSAGVSLRKNIQYF.

This clonotype occurred a few times. V is TRBV4-3 and J is TRBJ2-1; TRBD2 aligns across 7 bases. V was clipped by 3 bases and J by 6 bases; unmatched bases: 14. The CDR3 is 17 residues long. Looked up from germline, CDR1 is LGHNA and CDR2 is YSLEER. CDR3 amino acids: CASSQGRGFVSTNEQFF. The CDR3 bases are TGCGCCAGCAGCCAGGGGCGGGGGTTTGTATCTACCAATGAGCAGTTCTTC.

This clonotype was seen at least ten times. The chain joins TRBV2 to TRBJ2-7, with unresolved D. This CDR3 comprises 14 residues. Trimming removed 4 bases from V and 2 bases from J, with 12 bases in between. Germline CDR1 SNHLY, CDR2 FYNNEI. CDR3 sequence: CASSVSSVTYEQYF. The CDR3 DNA reads TGTGCCAGCAGTGTGTCATCGGTGACCTACGAGCAGTACTTC.